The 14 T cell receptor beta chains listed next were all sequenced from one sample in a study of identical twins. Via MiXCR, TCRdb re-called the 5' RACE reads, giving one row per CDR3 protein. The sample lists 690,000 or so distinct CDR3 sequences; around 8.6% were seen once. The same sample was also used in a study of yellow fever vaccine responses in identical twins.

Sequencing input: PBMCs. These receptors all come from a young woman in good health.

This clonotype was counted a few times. DNA of the CDR3: TGTGCCAGCAGTTCCAACTCTGGAAACACCATATATTTT. Protein product: CASSSNSGNTIYF. This chain uses TRBV2 with TRBJ1-3; the D is unclear. CDR1 and CDR2 (germline): SNHLY, FYNNEI. The CDR3 extends over 13 amino acids. V dropped 5 bases and J dropped 0 bases, with 5 bases sitting between them.

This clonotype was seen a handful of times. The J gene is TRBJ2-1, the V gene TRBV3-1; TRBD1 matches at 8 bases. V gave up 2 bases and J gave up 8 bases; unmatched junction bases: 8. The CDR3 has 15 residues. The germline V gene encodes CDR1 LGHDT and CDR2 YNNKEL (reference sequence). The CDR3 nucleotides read TGTGCCAGCAGCCAAATGGCAGGGGGCTTCCATGAGCAGTTCTTC. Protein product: CASSQMAGGFHEQFF.

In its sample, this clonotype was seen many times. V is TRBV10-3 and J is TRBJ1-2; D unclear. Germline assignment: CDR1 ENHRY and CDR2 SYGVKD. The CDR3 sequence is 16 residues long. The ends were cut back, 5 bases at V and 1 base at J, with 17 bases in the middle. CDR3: CAISTQRNEDNYGYTF. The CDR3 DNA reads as TGTGCCATCAGTACCCAAAGGAACGAGGATAACTATGGCTACACCTTC.

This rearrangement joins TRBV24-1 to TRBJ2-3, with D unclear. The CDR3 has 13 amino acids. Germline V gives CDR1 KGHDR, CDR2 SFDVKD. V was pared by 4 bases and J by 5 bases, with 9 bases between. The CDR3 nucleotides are TGTGCCACCAGTGACCCCTCCCTAGATACGCAGTATTTT. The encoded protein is CATSDPSLDTQYF.

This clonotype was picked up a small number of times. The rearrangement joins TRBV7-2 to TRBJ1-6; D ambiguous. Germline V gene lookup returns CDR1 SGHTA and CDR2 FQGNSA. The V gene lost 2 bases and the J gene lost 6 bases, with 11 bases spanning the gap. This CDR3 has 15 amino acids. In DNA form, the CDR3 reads TGTGCCAGCAGCTTACTTGCAGAGCCTAATTCACCCCTCCACTTT. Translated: CASSLLAEPNSPLHF.

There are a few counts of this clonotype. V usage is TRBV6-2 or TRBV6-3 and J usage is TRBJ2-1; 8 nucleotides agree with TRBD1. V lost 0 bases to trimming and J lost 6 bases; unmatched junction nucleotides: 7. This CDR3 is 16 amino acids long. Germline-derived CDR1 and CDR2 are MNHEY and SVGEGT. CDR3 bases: TGTGCCAGCAGTTACTCGCCAGGGGGCGGTTTCAATGAGCAGTTCTTC. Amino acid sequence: CASSYSPGGGFNEQFF.

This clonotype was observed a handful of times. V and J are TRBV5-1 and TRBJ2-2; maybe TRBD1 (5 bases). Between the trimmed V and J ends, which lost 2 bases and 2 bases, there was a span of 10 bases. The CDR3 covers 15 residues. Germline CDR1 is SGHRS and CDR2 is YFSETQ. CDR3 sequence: CASSLSRTNTGELFF. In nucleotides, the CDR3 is TGCGCCAGCAGCTTAAGTCGGACAAACACCGGGGAGCTGTTTTTT.

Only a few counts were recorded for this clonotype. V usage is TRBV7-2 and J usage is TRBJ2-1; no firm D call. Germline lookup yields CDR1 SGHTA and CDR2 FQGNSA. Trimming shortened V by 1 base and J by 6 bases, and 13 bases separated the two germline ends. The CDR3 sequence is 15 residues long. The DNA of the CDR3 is TGTGCCAGCAGCTTAGAGGCTAGAACTGGCAATGAGCAGTTCTTC. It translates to CASSLEARTGNEQFF.

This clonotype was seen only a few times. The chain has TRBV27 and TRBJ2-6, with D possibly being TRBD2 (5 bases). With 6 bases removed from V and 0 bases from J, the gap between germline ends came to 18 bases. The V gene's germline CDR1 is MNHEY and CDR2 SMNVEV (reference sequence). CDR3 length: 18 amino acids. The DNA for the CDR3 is TGTGCCAGCAGGACCTTATTTTCGGACTTCTCTGGGGCCAACGTCCTGACTTTC. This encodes CASRTLFSDFSGANVLTF.

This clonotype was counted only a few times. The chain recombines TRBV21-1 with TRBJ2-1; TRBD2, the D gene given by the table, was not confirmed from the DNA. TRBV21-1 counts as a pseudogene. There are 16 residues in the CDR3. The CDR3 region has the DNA TGTGCCAGCAGCGAACCGGGACTAGCGGTTGACAATGAGCAGTTCTTC. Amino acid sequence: CASSEPGLAVDNEQFF.

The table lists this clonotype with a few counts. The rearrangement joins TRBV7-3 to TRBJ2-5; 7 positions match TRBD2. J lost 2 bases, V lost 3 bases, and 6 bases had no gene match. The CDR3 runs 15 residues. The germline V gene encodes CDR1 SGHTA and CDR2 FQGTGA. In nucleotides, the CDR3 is TGTGCCAGCAGCTTGGGGGGGGAGAAACAAGAGACCCAGTACTTC. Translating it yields CASSLGGEKQETQYF.

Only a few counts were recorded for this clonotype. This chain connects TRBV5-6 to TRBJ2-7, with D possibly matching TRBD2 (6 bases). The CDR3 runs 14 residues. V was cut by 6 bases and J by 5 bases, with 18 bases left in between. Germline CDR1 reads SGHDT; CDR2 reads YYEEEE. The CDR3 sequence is CASKRGDPSHEQYF. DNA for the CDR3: TGTGCCAGCAAGCGCGGGGACCCAAGCCACGAGCAGTACTTC.

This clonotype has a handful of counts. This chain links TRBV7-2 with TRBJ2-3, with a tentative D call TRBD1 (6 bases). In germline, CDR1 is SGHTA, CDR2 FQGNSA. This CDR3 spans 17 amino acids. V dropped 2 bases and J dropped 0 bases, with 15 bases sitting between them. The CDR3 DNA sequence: TGTGCCAGCAGCTTACCCCGAGGGGGTAGGAGCACAGATACGCAGTATTTT. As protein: CASSLPRGGRSTDTQYF. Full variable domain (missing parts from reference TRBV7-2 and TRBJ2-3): GAGVSQSPSNKVTEKGKDVELRCDPISGHTALYWYRQSLGQGLEFLIYFQGNSAPDKSGLPSDRFSAERTGGSVSTLTIQRTQQEDSAVYLCASSLPRGGRSTDTQYFGPGTRLTVL.

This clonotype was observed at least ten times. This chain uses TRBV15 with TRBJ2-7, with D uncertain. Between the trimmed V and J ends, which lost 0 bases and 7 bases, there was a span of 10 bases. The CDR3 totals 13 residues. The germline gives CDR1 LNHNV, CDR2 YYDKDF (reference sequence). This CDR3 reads CATSREGFPEQYF. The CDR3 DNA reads TGTGCCACCAGCAGAGAAGGTTTTCCTGAGCAGTACTTC. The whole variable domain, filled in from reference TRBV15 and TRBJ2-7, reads DAMVIQNPRYQVTQFGKPVTLSCSQTLNHNVMYWYQQKSSQAPKLLFHYYDKDFNNEADTPDNFQSRRPNTSFCFLDIRSPGLGDTAMYLCATSREGFPEQYFGPGTRLTVT.